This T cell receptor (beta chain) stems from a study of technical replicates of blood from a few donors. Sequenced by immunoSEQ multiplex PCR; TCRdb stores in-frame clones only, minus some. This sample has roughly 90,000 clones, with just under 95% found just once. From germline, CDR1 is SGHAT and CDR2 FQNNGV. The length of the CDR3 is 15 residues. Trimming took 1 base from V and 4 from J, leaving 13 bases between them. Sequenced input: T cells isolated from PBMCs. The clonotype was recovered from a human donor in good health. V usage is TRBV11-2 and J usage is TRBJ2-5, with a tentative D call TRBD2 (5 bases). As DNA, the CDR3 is TGTGCCAGCAGCTTAGTTCAAGGGAGAACAGAGACCCAGTACTTC. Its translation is CASSLVQGRTETQYF.